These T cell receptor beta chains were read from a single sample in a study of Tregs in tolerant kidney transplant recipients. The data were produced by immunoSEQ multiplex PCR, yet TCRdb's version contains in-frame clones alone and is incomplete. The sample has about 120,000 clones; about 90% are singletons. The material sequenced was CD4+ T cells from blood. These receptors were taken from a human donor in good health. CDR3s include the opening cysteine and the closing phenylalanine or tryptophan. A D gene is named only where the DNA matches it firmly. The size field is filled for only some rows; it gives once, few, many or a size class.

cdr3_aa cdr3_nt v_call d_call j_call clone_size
CASSHTGTGTGNTIYF TGCGCCAGCAGCCACACAGGGACAGGGACTGGAAACACCATATATTTT TRBV4-1 TRBD1 TRBJ1-3 .
CASGGRATEAFF TGTGCCAGCGGGGGGCGCGCCACTGAAGCTTTCTTT TRBV7-9 . TRBJ1-1 .
CASSDVRGQPQHF TGCGCCAGCAGTGATGTCAGGGGTCAGCCCCAGCATTTT TRBV10-1 . TRBJ1-5 .
CASSSRGPYNEQFF TGTGCCAGCAGTAGCAGGGGGCCCTACAATGAGCAGTTCTTC TRBV27 TRBD1 TRBJ2-1 .
CASSQAGSGEHSPLHF TGTGCCAGCAGCCAAGCAGGATCCGGGGAACACTCACCCCTCCACTTT TRBV5-4 . TRBJ1-6 .
CASSDGGSHNEKLFF TGTGCCAGCAGTGACGGGGGCAGCCATAATGAAAAACTGTTTTTT TRBV2 . TRBJ1-4 .
CASSPWMNTEAFF TGTGCCAGCAGCCCCTGGATGAACACTGAAGCTTTCTTT TRBV7-2 . TRBJ1-1 .
CAWGTSANEQFF TGTGCCTGGGGTACTAGTGCCAATGAGCAGTTCTTC TRBV30 . TRBJ2-1 once
CASSQHRGGYTF TGTGCCAGCAGCCAACACAGGGGTGGCTACACCTTC TRBV7-9 TRBD1 TRBJ1-2 .
CASSPKAGTREIQETQYF TGTGCCAGCTCACCAAAAGCCGGGACTAGAGAGATCCAAGAGACCCAGTACTTC TRBV18 TRBD2 TRBJ2-5 once
CASSLEGTGMGYTF TGTGCCAGCAGCTTAGAAGGGACAGGGATGGGCTACACCTTC TRBV7-2 TRBD1 TRBJ1-2 once
CASSISGTNTGELFF TGTGCCAGTAGTATTAGCGGGACGAACACCGGGGAGCTGTTTTTT TRBV19 TRBD2 TRBJ2-2 .
CASSYSTEPLAFF TGTGCCAGCAGTTACTCGACAGAGCCCCTTGCTTTCTTT TRBV6-6 . TRBJ1-1 .
CASSLAGVDGYTF TGTGCCAGCAGCTTAGCTGGGGTCGATGGCTACACCTTC TRBV7-2 . TRBJ1-2 few
CASSDRVAYF TGTGCCAGCAGTGACAGGGTGGCGTACTTC TRBV2 . TRBJ2-7 .
CASRVDLNSPLHF TGTGCCAGCAGGGTGGATCTGAATTCACCCCTCCACTTT TRBV6-1 . TRBJ1-6 .
CASSVGPGGEWGLSYNEQFF TGTGCCAGCAGCGTAGGGCCAGGGGGCGAGTGGGGCTTGTCCTACAATGAGCAGTTCTTC TRBV9 TRBD1 TRBJ2-1 .
CASSLRGTSGFSAKNIQYF TGTGCCAGCAGCTTAAGGGGGACTAGCGGGTTTTCAGCCAAAAACATTCAGTACTTC TRBV7-9 TRBD2 TRBJ2-4 .
CAWSVRSGWGNTIYF TGTGCCTGGAGTGTTAGGTCTGGCTGGGGAAACACCATATATTTT TRBV30 . TRBJ1-3 .
CASREGQTNTEAFF TGTGCCAGCAGGGAGGGACAGACGAACACTGAAGCTTTCTTT TRBV6-1 TRBD1 TRBJ1-1 .
CASSGGETSTDTQYF TGTGCCAGCAGTGGCGGGGAAACTAGCACAGATACGCAGTATTTT TRBV2 . TRBJ2-3 .
CASRTSGIGYEQYF TGTGCCAGCAGGACGAGCGGGATTGGGTACGAGCAGTACTTC TRBV25-1 TRBD2 TRBJ2-7 .
CASSQGPSASQHF TGCGCCAGCAGCCAAGGGCCCTCCGCGTCCCAGCATTTT TRBV4-1 . TRBJ1-5 .
CASRPRGSDNSPLHF TGTGCCAGCAGGCCCAGGGGGTCGGATAATTCACCCCTCCACTTT TRBV6-1 TRBD1 TRBJ1-6 .
CAWSVRQQNEQFF TGTGCCTGGAGTGTACGTCAGCAGAATGAGCAGTTCTTC TRBV30 . TRBJ2-1 once
CASSSFLSGANVLTF TGTGCCAGCAGCTCCTTCCTCTCTGGGGCCAACGTCCTGACTTTC TRBV7-2 . TRBJ2-6 .
CASSLVLGMNTEAFF TGTGCCAGCAGCTTAGTGCTGGGGATGAACACTGAAGCTTTCTTT TRBV7-2 . TRBJ1-1 .
CASSYVRGGEQYF TGTGCCAGCAGTTACGTAAGGGGAGGCGAGCAGTACTTC TRBV6-5 . TRBJ2-7 .
CAISGDRDGEKLFF TGTGCCATCAGTGGGGACAGGGATGGGGAAAAACTGTTTTTT TRBV10-3 TRBD1 TRBJ1-4 .
CASSLGQAGSNQPQHF TGTGCCAGCAGCTTGGGACAGGCGGGAAGCAATCAGCCCCAGCATTTT TRBV7-8 TRBD1 TRBJ1-5 once
CASSLATGGANTGELFF TGTGCCAGCAGCTTAGCGACGGGGGGCGCGAACACCGGGGAGCTGTTTTTT TRBV7-9 . TRBJ2-2 .
CASSLKSGDSTGELFF TGTGCCAGCAGCTTGAAGTCGGGGGATAGCACCGGGGAGCTGTTTTTT TRBV7-3 . TRBJ2-2 once
CASSLGTGIGSGANVLTF TGTGCCAGCAGCTTAGGCACAGGGATAGGATCTGGGGCCAACGTCCTGACTTTC TRBV11-3 . TRBJ2-6 .
CASSFRGSGANVLTF TGTGCCAGCAGCTTCCGGGGGTCTGGGGCCAACGTCCTGACTTTC TRBV5-6 . TRBJ2-6 .
CASSLREGWSQPQHF TGTGCCAGCAGCCTACGGGAGGGCTGGAGTCAGCCCCAGCATTTT TRBV5-5 . TRBJ1-5 .
CASSPDAGTAGEQYF TGTGCCAGCTCACCAGACGCGGGAACGGCGGGAGAGCAGTACTTC TRBV18 . TRBJ2-7 .